This paragraph reports one T cell receptor (beta chain). This record belongs to a study of T cells after somatic rescue of genetic block. The V gene's germline CDR1 is SEHNR and CDR2 FQNEAQ (reference sequence). There are 13 residues in the CDR3. Trimming pared 3 bases from V and 5 bases from J, leaving 10 bases between. Sequencing used immunoSEQ multiplex PCR; TCRdb keeps in-frame clones, though not all of them. The sample yields about 72,000 clones, approximately 91% seen once. This chain links TRBV7-9 with TRBJ2-5, with unresolved D. This receptor was identified in a man aged 25 to 40. Sequenced sample: peripheral blood mononuclear cells (PBMCs). The CDR3 reads CASSFPQLETQYF. In nucleotides, the CDR3 is TGTGCCAGCAGCTTTCCTCAGCTGGAGACCCAGTACTTC.